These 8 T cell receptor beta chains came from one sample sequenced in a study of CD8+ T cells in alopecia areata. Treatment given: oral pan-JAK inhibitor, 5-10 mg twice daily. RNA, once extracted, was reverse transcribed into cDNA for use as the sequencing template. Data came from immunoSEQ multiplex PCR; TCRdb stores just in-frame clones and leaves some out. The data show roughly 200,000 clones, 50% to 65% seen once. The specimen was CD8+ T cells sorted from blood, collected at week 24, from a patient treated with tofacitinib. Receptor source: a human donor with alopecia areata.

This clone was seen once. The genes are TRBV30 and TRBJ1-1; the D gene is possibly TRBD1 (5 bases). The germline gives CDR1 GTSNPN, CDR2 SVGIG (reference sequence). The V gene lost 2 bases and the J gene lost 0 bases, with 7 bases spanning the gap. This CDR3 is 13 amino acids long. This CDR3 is CAWSTGVNTEAFF. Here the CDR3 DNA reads TGTGCCTGGAGTACGGGGGTGAACACTGAAGCTTTCTTT.

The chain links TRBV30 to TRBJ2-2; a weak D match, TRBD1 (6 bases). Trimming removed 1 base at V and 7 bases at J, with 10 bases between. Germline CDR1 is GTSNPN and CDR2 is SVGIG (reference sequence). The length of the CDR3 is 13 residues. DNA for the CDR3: TGTGCCTGGAGTGACAGGGTTCACGGGGAGCTGTTTTTT. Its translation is CAWSDRVHGELFF.

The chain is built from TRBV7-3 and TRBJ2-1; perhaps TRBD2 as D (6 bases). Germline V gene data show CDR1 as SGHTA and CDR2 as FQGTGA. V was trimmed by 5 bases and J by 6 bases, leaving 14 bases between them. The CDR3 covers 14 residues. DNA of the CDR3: TGTGCCAGCAGCGGGACCGGGGGACCCAATGAGCAGTTCTTC. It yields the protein CASSGTGGPNEQFF.

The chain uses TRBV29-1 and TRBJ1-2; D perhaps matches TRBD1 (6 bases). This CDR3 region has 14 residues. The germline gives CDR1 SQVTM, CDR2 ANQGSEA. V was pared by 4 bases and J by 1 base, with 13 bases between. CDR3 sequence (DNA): TGCAGCGTTGTCGGTGGGACATATAACTATGGCTACACCTTC. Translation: CSVVGGTYNYGYTF.

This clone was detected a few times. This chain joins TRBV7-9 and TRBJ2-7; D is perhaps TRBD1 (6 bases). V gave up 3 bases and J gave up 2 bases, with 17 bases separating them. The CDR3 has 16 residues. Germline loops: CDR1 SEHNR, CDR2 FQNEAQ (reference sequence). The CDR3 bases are TGTGCCAGCAGCTTCACCCCTCGCGGACAGACCTACGAGCAGTACTTC. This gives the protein CASSFTPRGQTYEQYF. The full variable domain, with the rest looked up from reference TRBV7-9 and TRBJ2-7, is DTGVSQNPRHKITKRGQNVTFRCDPISEHNRLYWYRQTLGQGPEFLTYFQNEAQLEKSRLLSDRFSAERPKGSFSTLEIQRTEQGDSAMYLCASSFTPRGQTYEQYFGPGTRLTVT.

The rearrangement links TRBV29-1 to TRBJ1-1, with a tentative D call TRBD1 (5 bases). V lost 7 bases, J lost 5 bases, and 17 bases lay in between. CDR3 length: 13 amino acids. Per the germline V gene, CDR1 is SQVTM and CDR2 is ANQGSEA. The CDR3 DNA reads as TGCAGCGACTCTCCCGCCCCAGGGACTGAAGCTTTCTTT. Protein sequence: CSDSPAPGTEAFF.

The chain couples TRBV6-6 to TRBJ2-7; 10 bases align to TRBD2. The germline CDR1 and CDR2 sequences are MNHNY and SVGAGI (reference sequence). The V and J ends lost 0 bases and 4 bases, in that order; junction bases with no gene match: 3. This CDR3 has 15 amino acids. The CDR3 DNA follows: TGTGCCAGCAGTTACTCTGGGACTAGCGCGTACGAGCAGTACTTC. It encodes CASSYSGTSAYEQYF.

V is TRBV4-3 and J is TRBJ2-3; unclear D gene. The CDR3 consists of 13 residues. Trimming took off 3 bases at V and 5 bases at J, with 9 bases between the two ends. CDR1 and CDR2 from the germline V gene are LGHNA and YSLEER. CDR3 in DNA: TGCGCCAGCAGCCAGATAAGGGAAGATACGCAGTATTTT. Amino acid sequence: CASSQIREDTQYF.